The present T cell receptor (beta chain) was sequenced within a study of T cells in Graves' hyperthyroidism and ophthalmopathy. Study outcomes and limitations: Most clonotypes that expanded in the thyroid above 0.001 also showed up in blood.

This clonotype has a count of ten or more. Its matching antigen is unknown. What was amplified from RNA transcripts were TCR beta CDR3 regions. The study used the HTBI primer set for a first-round RT-PCR of the TCR CDR3. TCRdb reprocessed the multiplex PCR reads with MiXCR, giving one entry per CDR3 protein. This table holds hundreds of thousands of distinct CDR3 sequences, 35% found once. In making diagnoses, clinical symptoms, serum thyroxine and TRAb, thyroid ultrasound and orbital computed tomography were all used. V lost 0 bases, J lost 0 bases, and 8 bases lay in between. Germline assignment: CDR1 SQVTM and CDR2 ANQGSEA. The CDR3 runs to 14 residues.

This chain connects TRBV29-1 to TRBJ1-2; D is uncertain. This receptor was obtained from a woman in her thirties or forties with Graves' hyperthyroidism. Sequencing was done on a sample of blood. CDR3 sequence reads: CSVEDVLPNYGYTF. DNA for the CDR3: TGCAGCGTTGAAGATGTTTTACCTAACTATGGCTACACCTTC.